Following are 22 T cell receptor beta chains from one sample sequenced in a study of response to subunit inactivated influenza vaccine. TCRdb re-analysed the RT-PCR reads in MiXCR, keeping a single row per CDR3 protein. The sample lists 280,000 or so distinct CDR3 sequences, roughly 22% seen once, with about a tenth in the top ten. The input for sequencing was PBMCs from blood, taken less than 22 months after vaccination. These receptors were obtained from a man between 50 and 70 years old who received an inactivated influenza vaccine.

This clonotype was seen many times. V is TRBV7-2 and J is TRBJ2-7; D not resolved. This CDR3 is built from 15 residues. CDR1 and CDR2 (germline): SGHTA, FQGNSA. V was clipped by 5 bases and J by 0 bases, with 14 bases between them. CDR3 bases: TGTGCCAGCAGCCTACCCTTATATAGCTCCTACGAGCAGTACTTC. It encodes CASSLPLYSSYEQYF.

The rearrangement joins TRBV7-8 to TRBJ2-1, with D perhaps given as TRBD1 or TRBD2 (5 bases each). The CDR3 covers 15 residues. V was pared by 1 base and J by 7 bases, with 14 bases between. CDR1 SGHVS and CDR2 FQNEAQ come from the germline V gene. The CDR3 is CASSLVGGTTNEQFF. For the CDR3, the DNA is TGTGCCAGCAGCTTAGTCGGTGGGACGACAAATGAGCAGTTCTTC.

This clonotype was detected only a few times. The chain carries TRBV5-1 and TRBJ2-1; 11 bases match TRBD2. The trim removed 0 bases at V and 9 bases at J, leaving 5 bases unmatched. The CDR3 is made up of 15 amino acids. Germline assignment: CDR1 SGHRS and CDR2 YFSETQ. The CDR3 region has the DNA TGCGCCAGCAGCTTGGATAGCGGGGGGGCCGGTGAGCAGTTCTTC. This encodes CASSLDSGGAGEQFF.

This clonotype has more than one count but fewer than ten. The rearrangement joins TRBV18 to TRBJ2-5; TRBD2 agrees at 9 bases. The CDR3 length is 16 residues. V lost 2 bases, J lost 3 bases, and 7 bases stayed unmatched. Germline V gives CDR1 KGHSH, CDR2 LQKENI. Written as DNA, the CDR3 is TGTGCCAGCTCACCAATCGCGGGGGGGCCAGAAGAGACCCAGTACTTC. Its protein product is CASSPIAGGPEETQYF.

This chain joins TRBV19 and TRBJ1-5; D is perhaps TRBD1 (5 bases). This CDR3 contains 14 residues. CDR1 and CDR2 (germline): LNHDA, SQIVND (reference sequence). Trimming stripped 3 bases from V and 4 bases from J, with 10 bases between. The CDR3 protein is CASSMLGGNQPQHF. Written as DNA, the CDR3 is TGTGCCAGTAGTATGCTTGGGGGGAATCAGCCCCAGCATTTT.

This clonotype occurred a few times. The V gene is TRBV9, the J gene TRBJ2-1, with D perhaps given as TRBD1 or TRBD2 (6 bases each). CDR3 length: 16 residues. The V end lost 0 bases, the J end lost 3 bases, and 13 bases lay between the germline ends. CDR1 SGDLS and CDR2 YYNGEE come from the germline V gene. Here the CDR3 DNA reads TGTGCCAGCAGCGTAGAACCCGAGGGGGGCTACAATGAGCAGTTCTTC. It is translated as CASSVEPEGGYNEQFF.

The chain combines TRBV29-1 with TRBJ2-1; D is possibly TRBD1 (5 bases). V lost 5 bases and J lost 2, with 16 bases in between. CDR1 is SQVTM, CDR2 ANQGSEA, per germline. This CDR3 has 15 amino acids. CDR3 sequence (DNA): TGCAGCGTTCAAGGGGCCAGGGCCCCCTACAATGAGCAGTTCTTC. This codes for CSVQGARAPYNEQFF.

The chain uses TRBV6-2 or TRBV6-3 and TRBJ2-1; 7 bases align to TRBD2. With V trimmed by 3 bases and J by 2 bases, 4 bases remained unmatched. This CDR3 is built from 15 residues. Germline assignment: CDR1 MNHEY and CDR2 SVGEGT. Here the CDR3 DNA reads TGTGCCAGCAGTTATGTGGGGGGGGCCTACAATGAGCAGTTCTTC. Amino acid sequence: CASSYVGGAYNEQFF.

The V gene is TRBV7-2, the J gene TRBJ2-7; the D call may be TRBD1 or TRBD2 (6 bases each). CDR3 length equals 14 residues. Germline loops: CDR1 SGHTA, CDR2 FQGNSA. Trimming cost V 5 bases and J 4 bases, with 15 bases left between them. The CDR3 sequence is CASSPTGARYEQYF. CDR3 coding DNA: TGTGCCAGCAGCCCCACGGGGGCGCGGTACGAGCAGTACTTC.

The V and J genes are TRBV28 and TRBJ2-7, with D unresolved. The CDR3 has 12 amino acids. Germline V CDR1 and CDR2: MDHEN, SYDVKM. The V gene lost 2 bases and the J gene lost 3 bases, with 5 bases spanning the gap. The chain's CDR3 is CASSLPHYEQYF. The CDR3, as DNA: TGTGCCAGCAGTTTACCTCACTACGAGCAGTACTTC.

In its sample, this clonotype was seen a few times. The J gene is TRBJ2-1, the V gene TRBV10-2; D perhaps matches TRBD2 (6 bases). Per germline, CDR1 WSHSY and CDR2 SAAADI. The V and J ends lost 4 bases and 2 bases respectively, with 12 bases between them. CDR3 length: 15 amino acids. DNA of the CDR3: TGCGCCAGCAGTGCGGGGGACCCGACCTACAATGAGCAGTTCTTC. Protein product: CASSAGDPTYNEQFF.

There are a few counts of this clonotype. This rearrangement joins TRBV10-3 to TRBJ1-1, with 9 bases lining up with TRBD1. J was trimmed by 0 bases and V by 7 bases; bases with no gene match: 6. Germline V gene sequence: CDR1 ENHRY, CDR2 SYGVKD. CDR3 size: 15 residues. The CDR3 nucleotides read TGTGCCATCATGGACAGGGGAGGCTTGAACACTGAAGCTTTCTTT. Its translation: CAIMDRGGLNTEAFF.

The J gene is TRBJ1-6, the V gene TRBV28; the D gene is possibly TRBD1 (5 bases). Germline lookup yields CDR1 MDHEN and CDR2 SYDVKM. The V end lost 5 bases, the J end lost 7 bases, and 12 bases lay between the germline ends. This CDR3 region has 14 residues. The CDR3 DNA sequence: TGTGCCAGCAGTGCCGACGGGACGAATTCACCCCTCCACTTT. Its translation: CASSADGTNSPLHF.

This chain links TRBV9 with TRBJ2-1, with 9 bases aligning to TRBD2. The CDR3 totals 15 residues. Germline CDR1 and CDR2: SGDLS and YYNGEE. J gave up 9 bases and V 0 bases, and 7 bases lay outside the gene matches. This CDR3 reads CASSVESRGGLEQFF. DNA of the CDR3: TGTGCCAGCAGCGTAGAGTCGCGGGGGGGGCTTGAGCAGTTCTTC.

The V call is TRBV29-1, the J call TRBJ1-1, with D possibly matching TRBD1 (5 bases). V lost 1 base and J 1 base, leaving 16 bases between the germline ends. In germline, CDR1 is SQVTM, CDR2 ANQGSEA. This CDR3 is built from 16 residues. CDR3 in amino acids: CSVEGGAGRTNTEAFF. The CDR3 region has the DNA TGCAGCGTTGAAGGAGGGGCGGGCAGGACGAACACTGAAGCTTTCTTT.

This clonotype was recorded a few times. This sequence joins TRBV10-2 and TRBJ2-4, with TRBD1 as a possible D gene (7 bases). CDR1 and CDR2 from the germline V gene are WSHSY and SAAADI. The CDR3 consists of 17 residues. Trimming took 0 bases from V and 6 from J, leaving 18 bases between them. The CDR3: CASSESPGGAGGNIQYF. The DNA of the CDR3 is TGCGCCAGCAGTGAGTCTCCTGGCGGGGCAGGGGGAAACATTCAGTACTTC.

This clonotype has ten or more counts. This rearrangement joins TRBV20-1 to TRBJ1-2, with D maybe TRBD1 (5 bases). Germline assignment: CDR1 DFQATT and CDR2 SNEGSKA (reference sequence). V was trimmed by 7 bases and J by 0 bases, leaving 12 bases between them. CDR3 length equals 13 residues. CDR3 amino acids: CSVVPTANYGYTF. CDR3 nucleotides: TGCAGTGTGGTACCGACAGCTAACTATGGCTACACCTTC.

The chain combines TRBV6-2 or TRBV6-3 with TRBJ2-7; TRBD1 or TRBD2 may be the D gene (6 bases each). Germline V CDR1 and CDR2: MNHEY, SVGEGT. This CDR3 is built from 15 residues. Trimming cost V 0 bases and J 2 bases, with 11 bases left between them. CDR3: CASSYSMGGAYEQYF. The CDR3 DNA follows: TGTGCCAGCAGTTACTCGATGGGGGGCGCCTACGAGCAGTACTTC.

The chain has TRBV12-3 or TRBV12-4 and TRBJ1-3; TRBD1 aligns across 7 bases. With V trimmed by 6 bases and J by 4 bases, 9 bases remained unmatched. The CDR3 loop spans 15 amino acids. The CDR3 reads CASSPQQGSGNTIYF. Here the CDR3 DNA reads TGTGCCAGCAGCCCCCAACAGGGGTCGGGAAACACCATATATTTT.

V gene TRBV19 combines with J gene TRBJ2-2; 7 bases fit TRBD1. V shed 6 bases and J 0 bases; nucleotides not matched to a gene: 13. Per germline, CDR1 LNHDA and CDR2 SQIVND (reference sequence). The CDR3 runs to 18 residues. The CDR3 DNA reads as TGTGCCAGTAGCACTTTCCTCAGGGGGAGAGCGAACACCGGGGAGCTGTTTTTT. This gives the protein CASSTFLRGRANTGELFF.

This chain joins TRBV4-1 and TRBJ1-5; D gene ambiguous. Trimming cost V 3 bases and J 1 base, with 13 bases left between them. The V gene's germline CDR1 is MGHRA and CDR2 YSYEKL. This CDR3 has 16 residues. DNA for the CDR3: TGCGCCAGCAGCCAGGGGTGGATAGTGAGCAATCAGCCCCAGCATTTT. It is translated as CASSQGWIVSNQPQHF.

The chain carries TRBV30 and TRBJ1-3; perhaps TRBD1 as D (5 bases). V shed 5 bases and J shed 0 bases, with 5 bases lying between them. CDR3 length: 12 residues. Germline CDR1 and CDR2: GTSNPN and SVGIG (reference sequence). The CDR3 sequence: CAWDSSGNTIYF. Written as DNA, the CDR3 is TGTGCCTGGGACAGCTCTGGAAACACCATATATTTT.